Sequencing of this TCR beta chain was carried out in a study of blood T cell repertoires in COVID-19. Study information: Samples came from the United States, Italy and Spain, spanning acute and convalescent COVID-19. T cells, B-cell-depleted T cells, or PBMCs provided the cDNA or gDNA that served as material.

The CDR3 sequence is 12 residues long. The V gene lost 4 bases and the J gene lost 7 bases, with 7 bases spanning the gap. In the authors' workflow: How many nucleated cells were present was estimated from reference gene primer amplification. TCRdb's table, derived via immunoSEQ multiplex PCR, lists solely in-frame clones and lacks some. D and trimming were read from the DNA, whereas the V and J calls and clone size are those reported in that table. In the table there are about 250,000 clones, almost 90% of which are singletons. The sequence derives from a man older than 75 with acute or convalescent COVID-19. Sequenced material: peripheral blood. The chain links TRBV12-3 or TRBV12-4 to TRBJ2-2; D gene unclear. The CDR3 region is CASSSRVGELFF. The CDR3 DNA is TGTGCCAGCAGTTCGAGAGTCGGGGAGCTGTTTTTT.